Shown below are 16 T cell receptor beta chains from a single sample sequenced in a study of memory CD4+ T cells and cytomegalovirus serostatus. The sort gate was single viable CD3+CD4+CD8-CD45RO+ cells for memory CD4+ T cells. Generated by immunoSEQ multiplex PCR, the TCRdb table keeps only in-frame clones and is missing some. The table has about 56,000 clones, over 65% seen once; the top ten hold about 2.6%. Sequencing was performed on memory CD4+ T cells from blood. These receptors originate from an adult in good health and CMV-seropositive.

This clone appeared once. The rearrangement links TRBV9 to TRBJ2-1, with TRBD1 matching 9 bases. The CDR3 loop spans 15 amino acids. Trimming at V came to 1 base and at J to 2 bases, leaving 1 base not matched to a gene. In germline, CDR1 is SGDLS, CDR2 YYNGEE. CDR3 residues: CASSVRDRAYNEQFF. As DNA, the CDR3 is TGTGCCAGCAGCGTACGGGACAGGGCCTACAATGAGCAGTTCTTC.

CDR3 in amino acids: CASEDWGDAGNTIYF. The CDR3 DNA follows: TGCGCCAGCGAGGATTGGGGTGACGCCGGAAACACCATATATTTT. This chain joins TRBV10-2 and TRBJ1-3, with D unclear. Looked up from germline, CDR1 is WSHSY and CDR2 is SAAADI. The CDR3 extends over 15 amino acids. V was trimmed by 8 bases and J by 4 bases, leaving 18 bases between them.

Only a few counts were recorded for this clone. V usage is TRBV11-2 and J usage is TRBJ1-1; D may be TRBD1 (5 bases). This CDR3 contains 15 residues. Germline lookup yields CDR1 SGHAT and CDR2 FQNNGV. The V gene lost 1 base and the J gene lost 7 bases, with 16 bases spanning the gap. The CDR3 protein is CASSLVAQGAGEAFF. CDR3 DNA sequence: TGTGCCAGCAGCTTAGTAGCCCAGGGAGCGGGTGAAGCTTTCTTT.

The chain employs TRBV7-8 and TRBJ2-7, with unresolved D. The V and J ends lost 1 base and 5 bases respectively, with 15 bases between them. The CDR3 totals 15 residues. Germline V gene sequence: CDR1 SGHVS, CDR2 FQNEAQ. CDR3 nucleotide sequence: TGTGCCAGCAGCTTAGACCGAACCCTGAGCCACGAGCAGTACTTC. As protein: CASSLDRTLSHEQYF.

V and J are TRBV28 and TRBJ2-1; no reliable D call. The CDR3 extends over 12 amino acids. Trimming pared 9 bases from V and 4 bases from J, leaving 10 bases between. Germline CDR1 is MDHEN and CDR2 is SYDVKM. The chain's CDR3 is CASGGRYNEQFF. CDR3 bases: TGTGCCAGTGGTGGGCGATACAATGAGCAGTTCTTC.

The rearrangement links TRBV7-9 to TRBJ2-7; 11 bases are shared with TRBD1. The CDR3 is 17 amino acids. Per germline, CDR1 SEHNR and CDR2 FQNEAQ (reference sequence). V lost 0 bases to trimming and J lost 7 bases; unmatched junction nucleotides: 11. CDR3 nucleotides: TGTGCCAGCAGCTTAGCGAGAGGGACAGGGGGGATGCGGGAGCAGTACTTC. Its protein is CASSLARGTGGMREQYF.

This chain joins TRBV7-2 and TRBJ1-5; D is perhaps TRBD1 (6 bases). The CDR3 sequence is 16 residues long. Trimming pared 2 bases from V and 6 bases from J, leaving 17 bases between. CDR1 is SGHTA, CDR2 FQGNSA, per germline. Here the CDR3 DNA reads TGTGCCAGCAGCTTATTAGCCAGGGGCAGGGGTCAGCCCCAGCATTTT. It yields the protein CASSLLARGRGQPQHF.

The rearrangement joins TRBV7-2 to TRBJ2-5, with D possibly matching TRBD2 (5 bases). The germline V gene encodes CDR1 SGHTA and CDR2 FQGNSA. Trimming took off 5 bases at V and 5 bases at J, with 15 bases between the two ends. This CDR3 contains 14 residues. CDR3 coding DNA: TGTGCCAGCAGCCCGACGAGGGAGACGGAGACCCAGTACTTC. It is translated as CASSPTRETETQYF.

The chain couples TRBV28 to TRBJ1-1, with 8 bases lining up with TRBD1. The CDR3 sequence is 15 residues long. Germline V gene sequence: CDR1 MDHEN, CDR2 SYDVKM. V dropped 1 base and J dropped 6; count of bases not matched to a gene: 7. The CDR3 protein is CASSLFSGGSPEAFF. The CDR3 DNA follows: TGTGCCAGCAGTTTATTTTCAGGGGGCTCACCTGAAGCTTTCTTT. The entire variable domain, with the rest obtained from reference TRBV28 and TRBJ1-1, is as follows: DVKVTQSSRYLVKRTGEKVFLECVQDMDHENMFWYRQDPGLGLRLIYFSYDVKMKEKGDIPEGYSVSREKKERFSLILESASTNQTSMYLCASSLFSGGSPEAFFGQGTRLTVV.

The V and J genes are TRBV12-2 and TRBJ2-7; the table gives TRBD2 as D, unverified against the DNA. TRBV12-2 is a pseudogene locus. The CDR3 is 17 residues long. The chain's CDR3 is CASRLAEGLAGVYEQYV. The CDR3, as DNA: TGTGCAAGTCGCTTAGCCGAGGGACTAGCGGGAGTTTACGAGCAGTACGTC.

The chain links TRBV2 to TRBJ2-7, with D unclear. Per the germline V gene, CDR1 is SNHLY and CDR2 is FYNNEI. The length of the CDR3 is 13 residues. The CDR3 region is CASSEYPGAVSNV. As DNA, the CDR3 is TGTGCCAGCAGTGAATACCCCGGAGCAGTAAGTAACGTC.

The J gene is TRBJ2-1, the V gene TRBV19; 9 bases agree with TRBD2. CDR3 length equals 14 residues. V shed 8 bases, J shed 3 bases, and the junction held 5 bases outside the gene matches. CDR1 is LNHDA, CDR2 SQIVND, per germline (reference sequence). The CDR3 here is CASVAGADYNEQFF. CDR3 nucleotide sequence: TGTGCCAGTGTAGCGGGAGCGGACTACAATGAGCAGTTCTTC.

The chain links TRBV11-2 to TRBJ1-3, with D unresolved. This CDR3 is built from 14 residues. Germline-derived CDR1 and CDR2 are SGHAT and FQNNGV. V lost 5 bases and J lost 4, with 12 bases in between. CDR3: CASSLAKGGNTIYF. The CDR3 bases are TGTGCCAGCAGCCTAGCCAAAGGGGGAAACACCATATATTTT.

This clone occurred once. The chain employs TRBV6-5 and TRBJ2-7, with TRBD2 matching 10 bases. The CDR3 contains 15 residues. The germline gives CDR1 MNHEY, CDR2 SVGAGI. Trimming removed 6 bases from V and 2 bases from J; junction bases left unmatched: 7. Written as DNA, the CDR3 is TGTGCCAGCAGAAGCCCTAGCGGGAGCACCTACGAGCAGTACTTC. As protein: CASRSPSGSTYEQYF.

This sequence joins TRBV5-1 and TRBJ2-5; D is possibly TRBD2 (5 bases). The CDR3 runs 16 residues. Germline V lookup: CDR1 SGHRS, CDR2 YFSETQ. Trimming stripped 0 bases from V and 3 bases from J, with 15 bases between. As DNA, the CDR3 is TGCGCCAGCAGCTTGGGATCCAGCGGAAATGAAGAGACCCAGTACTTC. Translated, it gives CASSLGSSGNEETQYF. Full variable domain (rest looked up from reference TRBV5-1 and TRBJ2-5): KAGVTQTPRYLIKTRGQQVTLSCSPISGHRSVSWYQQTPGQGLQFLFEYFSETQRNKGNFPGRFSGRQFSNSRSEMNVSTLELGDSALYLCASSLGSSGNEETQYFGPGTRLLVL.

The chain employs TRBV21-1 and TRBJ2-7; the table's D gene call, TRBD1, was not cross checked with the DNA. TRBV21-1 is labeled a pseudogene. CDR3 length: 13 amino acids. The CDR3 DNA reads as TGTGCCAGCAGCAAATCTTTGTACAGGATTGTGTACGTC. It encodes CASSKSLYRIVYV.